The next 14 T cell receptor beta chains were all read from a single sample in a study of T cell changes during pregnancy in multiple sclerosis. Sequencing used immunoSEQ multiplex PCR; TCRdb keeps in-frame clones, though not all of them. The table lists 35,000 to 45,000 clones, 70% to 90% of them singletons. The sequencing here drew on CD8+ T cells from peripheral blood mononuclear cells, taken in the first trimester of pregnancy. The origin of the receptors is a female donor with multiple sclerosis, enrolled in a pregnancy study.

J is TRBJ1-2 and V is TRBV13; D is uncertain. Germline lookup yields CDR1 PRHDT and CDR2 FYEKMQ (reference sequence). CDR3 length: 13 residues. V lost 6 bases and J lost 3, with 11 bases in between. CDR3 region: CASSTGGDYGYTF. Here the CDR3 DNA reads TGTGCCAGCAGTACCGGCGGAGACTATGGCTACACCTTC.

The chain joins TRBV9 to TRBJ1-1; TRBD1 matches 8 bases. The CDR3 loop spans 18 amino acids. Trimming removed 3 bases from V and 0 bases from J; junction bases left unmatched: 13. CDR1 and CDR2 from the germline V gene are SGDLS and YYNGEE. The CDR3 reads CASSAPLDRAGVNTEAFF. CDR3 bases: TGTGCCAGCAGCGCGCCTCTGGACAGGGCAGGAGTGAACACTGAAGCTTTCTTT.

The rearrangement joins TRBV11-2 to TRBJ2-7, with D perhaps TRBD2 (7 bases). From germline, CDR1 is SGHAT and CDR2 FQNNGV. The V end lost 5 bases, the J end lost 7 bases, and 18 bases lay between the germline ends. This CDR3 region has 14 residues. The CDR3 loop is CASSPWGGAGEQYF. CDR3 nucleotide sequence: TGTGCCAGCAGCCCTTGGGGGGGGGCGGGAGAGCAGTACTTC.

The chain recombines TRBV7-2 with TRBJ2-3, with 9 bases lining up with TRBD2. The junction had 0 bases not matched to a gene; V was cut back by 2 bases and J by 6 bases. The CDR3 runs to 13 residues. CDR1 is SGHTA and CDR2 is FQGNSA in the germline V gene. The CDR3 loop reads CASSLTSGDTQYF. The CDR3 DNA sequence: TGTGCCAGCAGCTTAACTAGCGGGGATACGCAGTATTTT.

The chain employs TRBV14 and TRBJ2-3; 9 nucleotides match TRBD2. In germline, CDR1 is SGHDN, CDR2 FVKESK. The junction had 8 bases not matched to a gene; V was cut back by 9 bases and J by 1 base. CDR3 length equals 15 residues. As DNA, the CDR3 is TGTGCCAGTCGAAGCGGGGGGACTGGCACAGATACGCAGTATTTT. Translated, it gives CASRSGGTGTDTQYF.

This chain links TRBV7-3 with TRBJ1-1, with D uncertain. Germline values: CDR1 SGHTA, CDR2 FQGTGA. CDR3 size: 12 residues. Trimming pared 8 bases from V and 1 base from J, leaving 8 bases between. Here the CDR3 DNA reads TGTGCCAGCCGGGGAGAGAACACTGAAGCTTTCTTT. This translates into CASRGENTEAFF. The full variable domain, with the rest looked up from reference TRBV7-3 and TRBJ1-1, is GAGVSQTPSNKVTEKGKYVELRCDPISGHTALYWYRQSLGQGPEFLIYFQGTGAADDSGLPNDRFFAVRPEGSVSTLKIQRTERGDSAVYLCASRGENTEAFFGQGTRLTVV.

V usage is TRBV6-4 and J usage is TRBJ1-1, with D tentatively TRBD1 (6 bases). The V gene lost 6 bases and the J gene lost 1 base, with 15 bases spanning the gap. CDR1 and CDR2 from the germline V gene are MRHNA and SNTAGT. The length of the CDR3 is 15 residues. CDR3 coding DNA: TGTGCCAGCAGACCCGGAGGGGGGGGGAACACTGAAGCTTTCTTT. Amino acids: CASRPGGGGNTEAFF.

This chain connects TRBV7-2 to TRBJ2-3, with D hard to call. This CDR3 contains 13 residues. V lost 6 bases to trimming and J lost 2 bases, with 9 bases between them. CDR1 SGHTA and CDR2 FQGNSA come from the germline V gene. Here the CDR3 reads CASSQELTDTQYF. CDR3 coding DNA: TGTGCCAGCAGTCAGGAACTCACAGATACGCAGTATTTT. The whole variable domain, remainder taken from reference TRBV7-2 and TRBJ2-3, is GAGVSQSPSNKVTEKGKDVELRCDPISGHTALYWYRQSLGQGLEFLIYFQGNSAPDKSGLPSDRFSAERTGGSVSTLTIQRTQQEDSAVYLCASSQELTDTQYFGPGTRLTVL.

V usage is TRBV19 and J usage is TRBJ2-1; 7 positions match TRBD2. Losses at the gene ends were 5 bases for V and 15 bases for J; bases not matched to a gene: 10. Germline V gene sequence: CDR1 LNHDA, CDR2 SQIVND (reference sequence). The CDR3 loop spans 12 amino acids. CDR3 in amino acids: CASSPVSSGPFF. CDR3 nucleotides: TGTGCCAGTAGTCCCGTTTCTAGCGGCCCGTTCTTC.

CDR3 in DNA: TGTGCCAGCAGCCCGGGACAGATTAACCCAACTAATGAAAAACTGTTTTTT. Translated: CASSPGQINPTNEKLFF. The chain links TRBV2 to TRBJ1-4; 7 positions match TRBD1. The germline CDR1 and CDR2 sequences are SNHLY and FYNNEI. This CDR3 is built from 17 residues. The J segment lost 0 bases and the V segment lost 6 bases, leaving 10 bases of the junction unmatched.

The rearrangement joins TRBV25-1 to TRBJ1-2, with 10 bases fitting TRBD1. This CDR3 has 15 amino acids. The V segment lost 2 bases and the J segment 2 bases; nucleotides outside the gene matches: 2. The germline V gene encodes CDR1 MGHDK and CDR2 SYGVNS. The DNA of the CDR3 is TGTGCCAGCAGTGAACGGGACAGGGGAAACTATGGCTACACCTTC. As protein: CASSERDRGNYGYTF.

The CDR3, as DNA: TGTGCCAGCAGCGTAGGACAGAAAAACATTCAGTACTTC. Translation gives CASSVGQKNIQYF. This sequence joins TRBV9 and TRBJ2-4, with a possible D match to TRBD1 (5 bases). With 0 bases removed from V and 4 bases from J, the gap between germline ends came to 5 bases. This CDR3 comprises 13 residues. Germline V gives CDR1 SGDLS, CDR2 YYNGEE.

The chain carries TRBV6-4 and TRBJ2-5, with D maybe TRBD2 (5 bases). The V gene's germline CDR1 is MRHNA and CDR2 SNTAGT. With 2 bases removed from V and 7 bases from J, the gap between germline ends came to 8 bases. The CDR3 consists of 12 residues. DNA of the CDR3: TGTGCCAGCAGTGACGCCGGAGGGACCCAGTACTTC. Translated, it gives CASSDAGGTQYF.

The chain employs TRBV6-5 and TRBJ1-1, with D possibly being TRBD1 (6 bases). The germline V and J ends were trimmed by 6 bases and 4 bases, with 12 bases remaining between them. The CDR3 runs 13 residues. The V gene's germline CDR1 is MNHEY and CDR2 SVGAGI. In DNA, the CDR3 is TGTGCCAGCAGATATCAGGGGATCACTGAAGCTTTCTTT. As protein: CASRYQGITEAFF.